This TCR beta chain emerged from a study of T cells in women clearing cervical HPV infection. Turning to the study itself: Case blood drawn at lesion detection; control blood after infection cleared.

Remarks on this clone: Read sequence stops 3 residues before the CDR3 end, and the germline J gene provides the missing end.

The assay was immunoSEQ multiplex PCR, and TCRdb's table has in-frame clones only and misses some. The clone table shows 23,000 or so clones, with the ten largest holding more than 5%. Germline V gene data show CDR1 as MRHNA and CDR2 as SNTAGT. V shed 5 bases and J 3 bases; nucleotides not matched to a gene: 1. The CDR3 is made up of 14 amino acids. The sample taken for sequencing was blood buffy coat. The TCR was taken from a woman between 18 and 70 years old with a cervical HPV16 infection that either progressed to CIN3+ or cleared (not recorded which). The chain combines TRBV6-4 with TRBJ2-1, with TRBD2 identical over 10 bases. The chain's CDR3 is CASSSSGSYNEQFF. Partial CDR3 DNA: TGTGCCAGCAGTTCTAGCGGGAGCTACAATGAG.